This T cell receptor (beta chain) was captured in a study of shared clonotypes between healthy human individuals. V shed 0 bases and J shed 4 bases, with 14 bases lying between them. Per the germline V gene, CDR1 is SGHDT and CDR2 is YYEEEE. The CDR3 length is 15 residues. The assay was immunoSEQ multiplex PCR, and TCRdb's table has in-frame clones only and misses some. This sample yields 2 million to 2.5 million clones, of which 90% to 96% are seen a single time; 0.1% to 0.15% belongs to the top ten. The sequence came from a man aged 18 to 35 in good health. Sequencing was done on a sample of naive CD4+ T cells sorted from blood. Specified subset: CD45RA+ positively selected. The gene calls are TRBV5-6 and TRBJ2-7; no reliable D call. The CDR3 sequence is CASSLESDIPYEQYF. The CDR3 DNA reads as TGTGCCAGCAGCTTGGAATCCGACATTCCTTACGAGCAGTACTTC. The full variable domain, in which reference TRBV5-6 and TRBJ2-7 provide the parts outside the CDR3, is DAGVTQSPTHLIKTRGQQVTLRCSPKSGHDTVSWYQQALGQGPQFIFQYYEEEERQRGNFPDRFSGHQFPNYSSELNVNALLLGDSALYLCASSLESDIPYEQYFGPGTRLTVT.